This T cell receptor (beta chain) was recovered during a study of blood T cell repertoires in COVID-19. TCRdb's table, derived via immunoSEQ multiplex PCR, lists solely in-frame clones and lacks some. The sample consists of some 260,000 clones, roughly 84% of them appearing once. This clone appeared once. The CDR3 has 15 amino acids. Between the trimmed V and J ends, which lost 0 bases and 4 bases, there was a span of 12 bases. Germline V CDR1 and CDR2: SGHTA, FQGNSA. The source is a woman aged 40 to 50 who had recovered from COVID-19. The sample was peripheral blood. The chain is built from TRBV7-2 and TRBJ1-1, with D perhaps TRBD1 (5 bases). The CDR3 is CASSLAPGLGTEAFF. The CDR3 DNA sequence: TGTGCCAGCAGCTTAGCCCCAGGGTTGGGCACTGAAGCTTTCTTT.